The rows below give T cell receptor beta chains drawn from one sample of a study of T cells in Graves' hyperthyroidism and ophthalmopathy. From the multiplex PCR reads, TCRdb called clonotypes with MiXCR, one entry per CDR3 protein. Here the sample spans 300,000 to 400,000 distinct CDR3 sequences, roughly 23% being singletons. Sequenced sample: blood. The origin of the receptors is a woman aged 45-60 years with Graves' hyperthyroidism. CDR3s include the opening cysteine and the closing phenylalanine or tryptophan. Each record gives: clone size, V gene, D gene, CDR3 protein. The D gene is left open where the match is weak. Part of the rows lack a size; the others show once, few, many or a class for expanded clones.

size: few
V: TRBV3-1
D: NA
CDR3: CAKNCGLTNTGELFF

size: NA
V: TRBV2
D: TRBD1
CDR3: CASSEQGADTQYF

size: NA
V: TRBV20-1
D: NA
CDR3: CSAREPEQFF

size: NA
V: TRBV6-1
D: TRBD1
CDR3: CASTRQGARYGYTF

size: many
V: TRBV5-5
D: NA
CDR3: CASSPRAGALSYEQYF

size: NA
V: TRBV2
D: NA
CDR3: CASTLFSLNQPQHF

size: many
V: TRBV7-6
D: NA
CDR3: CASSLGPRGSNYGYTF

size: many
V: TRBV18
D: NA
CDR3: CASSPGTDTQYF

size: NA
V: TRBV20-1
D: NA
CDR3: CSARSRGIPDTQYF

size: NA
V: TRBV2
D: NA
CDR3: CASPLSGGLNTEAFF

size: NA
V: TRBV7-3
D: TRBD2
CDR3: CASSPGGSGGKHEQFF

size: once
V: TRBV4-1
D: NA
CDR3: CASSLGTSLTGELFF

size: many
V: TRBV15
D: TRBD1
CDR3: CATSRDRASYEQYF

size: many
V: TRBV27
D: NA
CDR3: CASSFAYRDTFSYEQYF

size: few
V: TRBV11-2
D: TRBD1
CDR3: CASRSLQGSAFF

size: many
V: TRBV12-3/TRBV12-4
D: NA
CDR3: CASSSTDHQPQHF

size: many
V: TRBV28
D: NA
CDR3: CASSPAGPETQYF

size: few
V: TRBV29-1
D: NA
CDR3: CSVRIEGRFYEQYF

size: NA
V: TRBV4-1
D: NA
CDR3: CASSRPRGDSYNEQFF

size: many
V: TRBV11-2
D: TRBD1
CDR3: CASSPTGGLETQYF

size: few
V: TRBV2
D: NA
CDR3: CASSYRRAPSTDTQYF

size: medium-sized
V: TRBV19
D: TRBD1
CDR3: CASQTGQGPYEQYF

size: many
V: TRBV4-2
D: NA
CDR3: CASSLRGDTEAFF

size: many
V: TRBV30
D: NA
CDR3: CAWSRQVIYEQYF

size: many
V: TRBV28
D: NA
CDR3: CASSPVGEKLFF

size: many
V: TRBV5-6
D: TRBD1
CDR3: CASIRTGVTEAFF

size: many
V: TRBV20-1
D: TRBD2
CDR3: CSAEREGRYEQYF

size: few
V: TRBV14
D: TRBD1
CDR3: CASRPTGANTGELFF

size: few
V: TRBV27
D: NA
CDR3: CASSWGRRTDTQYF

size: NA
V: TRBV6-2/TRBV6-3
D: TRBD1
CDR3: CASRGTGNGYTF

size: many
V: TRBV10-2
D: TRBD2
CDR3: CASSERGRAFEQYF

size: many
V: TRBV5-1
D: TRBD1
CDR3: CASSLGGFNTEAFF

size: NA
V: TRBV6-1
D: NA
CDR3: CASSDQGFGTGELFF

size: NA
V: TRBV12-3/TRBV12-4
D: NA
CDR3: CASSFSSTTDTQYF

size: NA
V: TRBV20-1
D: TRBD2
CDR3: CSARVLGLAGGNEQFF

size: NA
V: TRBV24-1
D: NA
CDR3: CATSDTKDRKAFF

size: many
V: TRBV5-6
D: NA
CDR3: CASSPGIGATEAFF

size: many
V: TRBV11-2
D: NA
CDR3: CASSLTGLNSGANVLTF

size: NA
V: TRBV28
D: TRBD1
CDR3: CASRSGGLEGYTF

size: many
V: TRBV12-3/TRBV12-4
D: NA
CDR3: CASTLGRHNEQYF

size: many
V: TRBV6-2/TRBV6-3
D: TRBD1
CDR3: CASSYTGVTGELFF

size: many
V: TRBV20-1
D: TRBD2
CDR3: CSAHPIAGGQGNEQFF

size: NA
V: TRBV27
D: TRBD1
CDR3: CASSSGQGSSEQYF